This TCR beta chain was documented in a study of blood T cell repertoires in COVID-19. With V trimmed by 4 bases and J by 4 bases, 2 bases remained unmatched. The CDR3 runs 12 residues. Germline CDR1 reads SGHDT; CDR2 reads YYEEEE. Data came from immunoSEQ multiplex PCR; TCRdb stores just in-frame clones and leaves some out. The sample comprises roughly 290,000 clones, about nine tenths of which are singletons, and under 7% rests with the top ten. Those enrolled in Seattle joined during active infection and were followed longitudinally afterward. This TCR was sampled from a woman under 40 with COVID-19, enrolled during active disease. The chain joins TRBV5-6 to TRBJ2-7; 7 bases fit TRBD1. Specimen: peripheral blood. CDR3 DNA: TGTGCCAGCAGCGGGACAGCTTACGAGCAGTACTTC. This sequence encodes CASSGTAYEQYF.